These 15 T cell receptor beta chains were all obtained from the same sample, sequenced in a study of blood T cell repertoires in COVID-19. Libraries were prepared by immunoSEQ multiplex PCR; TCRdb keeps only in-frame clonotypes and omits some of them. The sample has under 350,000 clones, nearly 90% seen once. Sequenced material: PBMCs or T cells enriched from blood (not recorded which). The receptors come from an older woman who had recovered from COVID-19.

This rearrangement joins TRBV5-1 to TRBJ2-3, with no clear D. Germline CDR1 and CDR2: SGHRS and YFSETQ. The CDR3 runs 12 residues. Deletions cut 4 bases from V and 6 bases from J, with 9 bases between. The CDR3 coding sequence is TGCGCCAGCAGCCCACTCCCGGATACGCAGTATTTT. Protein sequence: CASSPLPDTQYF.

The V call is TRBV6-5, the J call TRBJ2-2; perhaps TRBD1 as D (6 bases). Trimming took 5 bases from V and 5 from J, leaving 15 bases between them. This CDR3 is built from 15 residues. Germline V gene data show CDR1 as MNHEY and CDR2 as SVGAGI. The CDR3 loop is CASSRDIHTTGELFF. The CDR3 DNA reads as TGTGCCAGCAGTCGGGACATCCATACTACCGGGGAGCTGTTTTTT.

A single count supports this clone. V is TRBV27 and J is TRBJ2-3; TRBD1 matches 8 bases. Trimming took 7 bases from V and 4 from J; bases not matched to a gene: 10. The germline gives CDR1 MNHEY, CDR2 SMNVEV (reference sequence). The CDR3 is 15 residues long. CDR3 coding DNA: TGTGCCAGCACCCGCCAGGGGGCGCCGGCAGATACGCAGTATTTT. As protein: CASTRQGAPADTQYF.

The chain employs TRBV6-5 and TRBJ1-5, with TRBD1 matching 7 bases. Germline V gene sequence: CDR1 MNHEY, CDR2 SVGAGI. Trimming removed 7 bases from V and 4 bases from J; junction bases left unmatched: 4. The CDR3 extends over 13 amino acids. The CDR3 sequence is CASTPTGNQPQHF. DNA for the CDR3: TGTGCCAGCACCCCGACAGGGAATCAGCCCCAGCATTTT.

J is TRBJ2-1 and V is TRBV11-3; D call uncertain. CDR3 length: 14 amino acids. Trimming took 2 bases from V and 10 from J, leaving 15 bases between them. The germline gives CDR1 SGHNT, CDR2 YENEEA. CDR3 sequence reads: CASSLIPPTREQFF. CDR3 nucleotides: TGTGCCAGCAGCTTAATACCCCCCACGAGGGAGCAGTTCTTC. The complete variable domain, with remaining parts taken from reference TRBV11-3 and TRBJ2-1, reads EAGVVQSPRYKIIEKKQPVAFWCNPISGHNTLYWYLQNLGQGPELLIRYENEEAVDDSQLPKDRFSAERLKGVDSTLKIQPAELGDSAVYLCASSLIPPTREQFFGPGTRLTVL.

As for this clone: Mismatch with germline at one junction end may stem from a read error. V and J are TRBV9 and TRBJ2-7, with D perhaps matching TRBD1 (6 bases). Germline CDR1 and CDR2: SGDLS and YYNGEE. CDR3 length: 14 amino acids. CDR3 nucleotide sequence: TGTGCCAGCAGCCATTCTAACTCAAGAACAGGGCTTAACTTC. This codes for CASSHSNSRTGLNF. Using reference TRBV9 and TRBJ2-7 for the parts outside the CDR3, the full variable domain is DSGVTQTPKHLITATGQRVTLRCSPRSGDLSVYWYQQSLDQGLQFLIQYYNGEERAKGNILERFSAQQFPDLHSELNLSSLELGDSALYFCASSHSNSRTGLNFGPGTRLTVT.

The rearrangement joins TRBV5-1 to TRBJ2-1, with D possibly matching TRBD2 (5 bases). The V and J ends lost 4 bases and 4 bases respectively, with 15 bases between them. Germline lookup yields CDR1 SGHRS and CDR2 YFSETQ. This CDR3 is 15 amino acids long. The CDR3 loop reads CASSPAPGVYNEQFF. The CDR3 nucleotides read TGCGCCAGCAGCCCAGCCCCCGGGGTATACAATGAGCAGTTCTTC.

A single count supports this clone. The V and J genes are TRBV5-1 and TRBJ2-5, with D possibly being TRBD2 (6 bases). V gave up 1 base and J gave up 5 bases, with 15 bases separating them. The V gene's germline CDR1 is SGHRS and CDR2 YFSETQ. The CDR3 consists of 15 residues. This CDR3 is CASSLLSGSGETQYF. CDR3 bases: TGCGCCAGCAGCTTGTTGAGCGGAAGCGGGGAGACCCAGTACTTC.

The chain has TRBV3-1 (or the pseudogene TRBV3-2) and TRBJ2-1; the match to TRBD1 covers 7 bases. Per germline, CDR1 LGHDT and CDR2 YNNKEL (reference sequence). The CDR3 loop spans 15 amino acids. With V trimmed by 3 bases and J by 7 bases, 9 bases remained unmatched. In DNA form, the CDR3 reads TGTGCCAGCAGCCAGGCAGGGACAGCCAGGAATGAGCAGTTCTTC. Translation gives CASSQAGTARNEQFF.

The V gene is TRBV11-1, the J gene TRBJ2-5, with a possible D match to TRBD2 (5 bases). Trimming shortened V by 5 bases and J by 5 bases, and 18 bases separated the two germline ends. The CDR3 covers 15 residues. Germline V lookup: CDR1 SGHAT, CDR2 FQDESV (reference sequence). CDR3 sequence (DNA): TGTGCCAGCAGCCGACATACTAGTAGCGCGGAGACCCAGTACTTC. Translation gives CASSRHTSSAETQYF.

The chain carries TRBV27 and TRBJ2-6, with D unresolved. Trimming removed 8 bases from V and 0 bases from J, with 8 bases in between. This CDR3 comprises 14 residues. Germline assignment: CDR1 MNHEY and CDR2 SMNVEV (reference sequence). CDR3 coding DNA: TGTGCCAGCTGGGCCAGCTCTGGGGCCAACGTCCTGACTTTC. Encoded protein: CASWASSGANVLTF.

The rearrangement joins TRBV11-3 to TRBJ1-2, with D possibly being TRBD1 (6 bases). The CDR3 loop spans 13 amino acids. The germline gives CDR1 SGHNT, CDR2 YENEEA. V lost 5 bases and J lost 8, with 15 bases in between. For the CDR3, the DNA is TGTGCCAGCAGCCTCAGGGCAGGGGAAGGCTACACCTTC. Encoded protein: CASSLRAGEGYTF.

The genes are TRBV30 and TRBJ1-2; D perhaps matches TRBD1 (5 bases). Germline CDR1 reads GTSNPN; CDR2 reads SVGIG (reference sequence). V was pared by 3 bases and J by 1 base, with 6 bases between. The CDR3 contains 12 residues. CDR3 bases: TGTGCCTGGAGCAGGGTTAACTATGGCTACACCTTC. Protein: CAWSRVNYGYTF. Variable domain in full (rest from reference TRBV30 and TRBJ1-2): SQTIHQWPATLVQPVGSPLSLECTVEGTSNPNLYWYRQAAGRGLQLLFYSVGIGQISSEVPQNLSASRPQDRQFILSSKKLLLSDSGFYLCAWSRVNYGYTFGSGTRLTVV.

This chain joins TRBV12-5 and TRBJ2-1; 7 bases are a match to TRBD1. After removal of 7 bases from V and 4 bases from J, the junction contained 10 bases not matched to a gene. This CDR3 is built from 15 residues. Germline V CDR1 and CDR2: LGHNT, FRNRAP. CDR3 in amino acids: CASALRGPRYNEQFF. The CDR3 bases are TGTGCTAGTGCCTTAAGGGGGCCGAGATACAATGAGCAGTTCTTC.

The chain links TRBV7-8 to TRBJ1-1; 8 bases agree with TRBD1. Germline V gene sequence: CDR1 SGHVS, CDR2 FQNEAQ. V was clipped by 2 bases and J by 6 bases; unmatched bases: 8. CDR3 length equals 15 residues. CDR3 in amino acids: CASSLQGAVAAEAFF. The DNA for the CDR3 is TGTGCCAGCAGCTTACAGGGGGCGGTCGCCGCTGAAGCTTTCTTT.